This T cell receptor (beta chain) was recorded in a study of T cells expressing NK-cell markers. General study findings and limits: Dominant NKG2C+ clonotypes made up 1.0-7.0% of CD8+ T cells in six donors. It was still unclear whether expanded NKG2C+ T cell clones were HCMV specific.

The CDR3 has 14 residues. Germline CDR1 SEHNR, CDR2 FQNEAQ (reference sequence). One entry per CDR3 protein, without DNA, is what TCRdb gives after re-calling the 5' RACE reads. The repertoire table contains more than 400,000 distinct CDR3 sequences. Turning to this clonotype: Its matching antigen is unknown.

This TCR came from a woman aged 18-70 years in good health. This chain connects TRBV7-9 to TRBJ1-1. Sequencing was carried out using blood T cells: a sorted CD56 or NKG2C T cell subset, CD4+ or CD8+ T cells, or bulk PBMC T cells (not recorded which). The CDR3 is CASSFLDGNTEAFF.